This T cell receptor beta chain emerged from a study of tumor and adjacent non-tumor tissue in lung cancer. Three rounds of nested PCR, following a modified ARM-PCR protocol, produced the TCRbeta library. TCRdb redid the calling of the multiplex PCR reads with MiXCR, one entry per CDR3 protein. This table holds 80,000 to 130,000 distinct CDR3 sequences, 55% to 65% found once. CDR3 length equals 16 residues. Trimming took 4 bases from V and 0 from J, leaving 10 bases between them. Per germline, CDR1 SNHLY and CDR2 FYNNEI. This sample's RNA came from whole unsorted tissue. Distant lung tissue was collected more than 3 cm away from the tumor edge. This clonotype was seen more than once but under ten times.

The sample was distant non-tumor lung tissue. This TCR derives from a man aged 25 to 45 with non-small cell lung cancer. The chain employs TRBV2 and TRBJ2-6, with D unresolved. Here the CDR3 DNA reads TGTGCCAGCAGTGCACAGCTCCTCTCTGGGGCCAACGTCCTGACTTTC. Translated, it gives CASSAQLLSGANVLTF.